This T cell receptor (beta chain) comes out of a study of cytomegalovirus exposure and HLA in healthy donors. As for the study in general: A later analysis reported the approximately 120 validation repertoires used the same platform as the 550 to 800 first-cohort repertoires.

The study's findings and limits: While the bulk of TCR sequences proved rare, some public TCRs turned up in many donors. Later, an analysis found that TCR clusters from the first cohort tended to co-occur in the roughly 110 validation repertoires. The study labeled roughly 160 TCR beta chains cytomegalovirus-associated.

V gave up 4 bases and J gave up 3 bases; unmatched junction bases: 9. CDR1 and CDR2 from the germline V gene are MGHDK and SYGVNS. This CDR3 has 16 amino acids. Notes on this clone: Its antigen remains unknown.

Using immunoSEQ multiplex PCR, the repertoire was profiled, and TCRdb retains in-frame clones only, with some absent. This table has about 200,000 clones, around four fifths appearing once. This receptor was identified in a woman under 30 in good health and CMV-seronegative. The chain joins TRBV25-1 to TRBJ2-5; 9 nucleotides match TRBD1. The source material was PBMCs. The CDR3 DNA sequence: TGTGCCAGCAGTGTCTCCGGGACAGGGCTAGAAGAGACCCAGTACTTC. Translated: CASSVSGTGLEETQYF.